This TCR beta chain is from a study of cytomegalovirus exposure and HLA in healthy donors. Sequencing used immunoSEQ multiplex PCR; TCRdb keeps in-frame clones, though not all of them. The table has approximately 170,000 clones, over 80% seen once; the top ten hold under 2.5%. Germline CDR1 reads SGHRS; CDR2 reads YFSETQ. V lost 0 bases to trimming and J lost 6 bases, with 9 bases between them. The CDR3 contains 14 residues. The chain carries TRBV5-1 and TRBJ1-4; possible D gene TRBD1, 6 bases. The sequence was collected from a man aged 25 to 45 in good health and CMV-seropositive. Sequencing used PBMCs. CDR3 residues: CASSLGKGDEKLFF. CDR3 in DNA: TGCGCCAGCAGCTTGGGGAAGGGGGATGAAAAACTGTTTTTT. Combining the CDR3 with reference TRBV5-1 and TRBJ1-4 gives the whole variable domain KAGVTQTPRYLIKTRGQQVTLSCSPISGHRSVSWYQQTPGQGLQFLFEYFSETQRNKGNFPGRFSGRQFSNSRSEMNVSTLELGDSALYLCASSLGKGDEKLFFGSGTQLSVL.